In this sample, the clone carrying this TCR beta chain turned up a few times. Antigen: not known. Because this beta chain is a stray read in a library intended to capture alpha chains, its abundance should not be given much weight. These data are taken from a study of spatial heterogeneity in lung cancer. Time point in this sample: sample taken at primary tumor resection. Germline values: CDR1 DFQATT, CDR2 SNEGSKA (reference sequence). The V segment lost 2 bases and the J segment 4 bases; nucleotides outside the gene matches: 8. The CDR3 is 15 residues long. TCRdb itself ran the 5' RACE reads through MiXCR, one entry per CDR3 protein. Altogether approximately 10,000 distinct CDR3 sequences are present, more than 4% being singletons, with the ten largest covering over 10%. General study results and limits: In tumors, expanded intratumoral alpha and beta TCR counts tracked mutation counts.

The chain combines TRBV20-1 with TRBJ2-7; TRBD2 matches 10 bases. The sequence was obtained from a male donor with early-stage non-small cell lung cancer. The source material was lung tumor tissue, sampled at surgery. CDR3 coding DNA: TGCAGTGCTAGACCCCCTAGCGGGGGTACTTACGAGCAGTACTTC. This encodes CSARPPSGGTYEQYF.